This paragraph covers one TCR beta chain sequence. This entry is derived from a study of blood T cell repertoires in COVID-19. Turning to the study itself: Samples of COVID-19 (acute and convalescent) were obtained from the United States, Italy and Spain. T cells, B-cell-depleted T cells, or PBMCs supplied cDNA or gDNA.

Methods used by the authors: Scientists estimated how many nucleated cells there were by amplifying reference gene primers. Assay: immunoSEQ multiplex PCR; the TCRdb copy retains only in-frame clones and omits some. For V, J and clone size, that table is used; D and trimming come from the DNA. The sample has 200,000 to 250,000 clones, around nine tenths seen once. The clonotype was recovered from a man aged 25-45 years who had recovered from COVID-19. The specimen was PBMCs or T cells enriched from blood (not recorded which).

CDR3 amino acids: CASSMTRTMNTEAFF. The CDR3 DNA reads as TGTGCCAGTAGTATGACTAGGACCATGAACACTGAAGCTTTCTTT. The chain uses TRBV19 and TRBJ1-1, with D unclear. The CDR3 totals 15 residues. Trimming cost V 3 bases and J 0 bases, with 11 bases left between them. The V gene's germline CDR1 is LNHDA and CDR2 SQIVND (reference sequence).